This is a list of T cell receptor beta chains from one sample in a study of T cells in Graves' hyperthyroidism and ophthalmopathy. TCRdb passed the multiplex PCR reads through MiXCR, listing each CDR3 protein once. The sample holds approximately 32,000 distinct CDR3 sequences, 40% to 55% seen once. Sequenced: blood. Every receptor here comes from a woman aged 45-65 years with Graves' hyperthyroidism that later progressed to Graves' ophthalmopathy. Both conserved end residues are part of each CDR3. The D gene is left open where the match is weak. Clone size is not always given. Where it is, it says once, few, many or a class for expanded clones.

V	J	D	size	DNA	CDR3
TRBV24-1	TRBJ1-2	NA	medium-sized	TGTGCCACCAGTGACGCAGGGACGGAAGGCTACACCTTC	CATSDAGTEGYTF
TRBV19	TRBJ2-7	TRBD1	NA	TGTGCCAGTAGTATAGGTGGGACAGGGGCCTACGAGCAGTACTTC	CASSIGGTGAYEQYF
TRBV5-1	TRBJ1-1	NA	many	TGCGCCAGCAGCATTGGACAGAACACTGAAGCTTTCTTT	CASSIGQNTEAFF
TRBV6-2/TRBV6-3	TRBJ2-7	TRBD1	many	TGTGCCAGCAGAAAAGAGGGACAGGGGGCGCATAACGAGCAGTACTTC	CASRKEGQGAHNEQYF
TRBV5-6	TRBJ2-2	NA	NA	TGTGCCAGCAGGTTCAGTTTGGCCGGGGAGCTGTTTTTT	CASRFSLAGELFF
TRBV13	TRBJ1-2	TRBD1	NA	TGTGCCAGCAGCTTAGGGGGACAGGTCTCTGGAAACTATGGCTACACCTTC	CASSLGGQVSGNYGYTF
TRBV7-2	TRBJ2-1	NA	many	TGTGCCAGCAGCTTATACCCTACCCGGCCCTACAATGAGCAGTTCTTC	CASSLYPTRPYNEQFF
TRBV20-1	TRBJ1-6	NA	NA	TGCAGTGCTAGACTGCCGGGGTCAGGGGCCTCACCCCTCCACTTT	CSARLPGSGASPLHF
TRBV24-1	TRBJ2-6	NA	NA	TGTGCCACCAGTGCCCCCTACCTGACTTTC	CATSAPYLTF
TRBV24-1	TRBJ2-7	TRBD2	once	TGTGCCACCAGTGATGGGGGGACTAGCGGGAGTCCCTACGAGCAGTACTTC	CATSDGGTSGSPYEQYF
TRBV5-1	TRBJ2-2	NA	NA	TGCGCCAGCAGCTTGTCGACTCCCGGGGAGCTGTTTTTT	CASSLSTPGELFF
TRBV20-1	TRBJ1-6	NA	NA	TGCAGTGCTAGAGGTCCCCTCCACTTT	CSARGPLHF
TRBV11-3	TRBJ2-5	NA	NA	TGTGCCAGCAGCTTGGTGGGGGGGCGCAATGAGACCCAGTACTTC	CASSLVGGRNETQYF
TRBV7-9	TRBJ2-7	NA	many	TGTGCCAGCAGCCCTCAGGAATCCTACGAGCAGTACTTC	CASSPQESYEQYF
TRBV7-3	TRBJ2-5	TRBD2	many	TGTGCCAGCAACGTCCCCCCCCGACTAGCTGTTGAGACCCAGTACTTC	CASNVPPRLAVETQYF
TRBV20-1	TRBJ2-7	TRBD1	NA	TGCAGTGCTAGAGAAGACAGGGGATCCTACGAGCAGTACTTC	CSAREDRGSYEQYF
TRBV24-1	TRBJ2-7	NA	medium-sized	TGTGCCACCAGTGATTTCTACGAGCAGTACTTC	CATSDFYEQYF
TRBV20-1	TRBJ2-7	NA	NA	TGCAGTGCAAAGGGACAAACCGTAGACGAGCAGTACTTC	CSAKGQTVDEQYF
TRBV5-5	TRBJ1-4	NA	many	TGTGCCAGCAGCTTGGGACAGATTAATGAAAAACTGTTTTTT	CASSLGQINEKLFF
TRBV10-3	TRBJ1-3	NA	NA	TGTGCCATCAGTGAGCGCTCAAGGGCTGGAAACACCATATATTTT	CAISERSRAGNTIYF
TRBV25-1	TRBJ1-2	TRBD1	NA	TGTGCCAGCAGTTTGCGGGGGACAGGCTCTACCTATGGCTACACCTTC	CASSLRGTGSTYGYTF
TRBV24-1	TRBJ2-4	NA	many	TGTGCCACCAGTGATTCCGGACCCAAAAACATTCAGTACTTC	CATSDSGPKNIQYF
TRBV6-1	TRBJ1-5	NA	many	TGTGCCAGCAGTGAGGGGAATCAGCCCCAGCATTTT	CASSEGNQPQHF
TRBV10-3	TRBJ2-5	NA	many	TGTGCCACGGGACCCCCACCGACCACAAATCAAGAGACCCAGTACTTC	CATGPPPTTNQETQYF
TRBV12-3/TRBV12-4	TRBJ2-7	NA	NA	TGTGCCAGCAGTAGGGAGGTTGGGGAGGCCTACGAGCAGTACTTC	CASSREVGEAYEQYF
TRBV9	TRBJ2-7	TRBD2	many	TGTGCCAGCGCGGGAGGGAGCGGCATGTACGAGCAGTACTTC	CASAGGSGMYEQYF
TRBV15	TRBJ2-7	NA	NA	TGTGCCACCAGTGCGACTATTGACGGATCCTACGAGCAGTACTTC	CATSATIDGSYEQYF
TRBV5-1	TRBJ2-1	NA	many	TGCGCCAGCAGCGAGACGGCTAGCTCCTACAATGAGCAGTTCTTC	CASSETASSYNEQFF